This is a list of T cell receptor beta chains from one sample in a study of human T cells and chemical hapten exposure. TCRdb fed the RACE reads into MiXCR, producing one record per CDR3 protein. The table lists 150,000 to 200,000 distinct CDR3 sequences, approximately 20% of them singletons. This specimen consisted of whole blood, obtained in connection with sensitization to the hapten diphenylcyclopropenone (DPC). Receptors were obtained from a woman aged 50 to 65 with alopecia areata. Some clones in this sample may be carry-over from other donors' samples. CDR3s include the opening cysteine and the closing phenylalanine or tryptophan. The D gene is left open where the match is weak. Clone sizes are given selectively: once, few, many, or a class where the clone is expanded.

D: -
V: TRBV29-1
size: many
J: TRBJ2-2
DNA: TGCAGCGCCTCTCACAGGGTGAACACCGGGGAGCTGTTTTTT
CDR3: CSASHRVNTGELFF

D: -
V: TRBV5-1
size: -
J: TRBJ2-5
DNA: TGCGCCAGCCTTCGGACCGACGGAGGCCCCCAGTACTTC
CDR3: CASLRTDGGPQYF

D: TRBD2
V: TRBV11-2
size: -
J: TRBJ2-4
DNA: TGTGCCAGCAGCTTAGAGACTAGCGGGCCGTTAGCCAAAAACATTCAGTACTTC
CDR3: CASSLETSGPLAKNIQYF

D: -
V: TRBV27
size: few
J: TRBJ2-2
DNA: TGTGCCAGCAGTTTGCGGAGGGGGGCATCGAACACCGGGGAGCTGTTTTTT
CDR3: CASSLRRGASNTGELFF

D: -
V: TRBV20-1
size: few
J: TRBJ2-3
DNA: TGCAGTGCTAGAAGAAGCGGCACAGATACGCAGTATTTT
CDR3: CSARRSGTDTQYF

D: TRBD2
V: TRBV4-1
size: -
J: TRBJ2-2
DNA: TGCGCCAGCAGCCAAGCGCGGGAGGTCGCGAACACCGGGGAGCTGTTTTTT
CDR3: CASSQAREVANTGELFF

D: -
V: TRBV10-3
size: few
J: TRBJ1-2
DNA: TGTGCCATCAGTGTATCGGGGGCTAACTATGGCTACACCTTC
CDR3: CAISVSGANYGYTF

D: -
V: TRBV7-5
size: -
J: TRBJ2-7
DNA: -
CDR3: CISVPEASKRPEDEQYF

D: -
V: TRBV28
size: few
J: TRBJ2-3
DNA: TGTGCCAGCAGTTTAAGAGCGAGTGGTACAGATACGCAGTATTTT
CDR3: CASSLRASGTDTQYF

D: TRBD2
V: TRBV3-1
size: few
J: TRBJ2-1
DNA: TGTGCCAGCAGCCAAGATTACGGCGGGAGGGCCGGAGATGAGCAGTTCTTC
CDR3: CASSQDYGGRAGDEQFF

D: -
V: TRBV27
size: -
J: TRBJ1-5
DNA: TGTGCCAGCAGTCCGACAGGAGTGGGGAATCAGCCCCAGCATTTT
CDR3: CASSPTGVGNQPQHF

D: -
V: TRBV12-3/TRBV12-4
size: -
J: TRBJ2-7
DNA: TGTGCCAGCAGTCGCCCCTACGAGCAGTACTTC
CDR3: CASSRPYEQYF

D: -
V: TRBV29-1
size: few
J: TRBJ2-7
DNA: TGCAGCGTTCTGCTTTTAGGGGTCGCGGCTAGAGGGAACTACGAGCAGTACTTC
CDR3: CSVLLLGVAARGNYEQYF

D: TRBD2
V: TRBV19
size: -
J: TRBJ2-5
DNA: TGTGCCAGTAGTATGAGCGGGACTTTATACCAAGAGACCCAGTACTTC
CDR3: CASSMSGTLYQETQYF

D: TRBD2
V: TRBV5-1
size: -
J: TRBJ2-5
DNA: TGCGCCAGCAGCTTGGACGGGAGGGGCCGTGAGACCCAGTACTTC
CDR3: CASSLDGRGRETQYF

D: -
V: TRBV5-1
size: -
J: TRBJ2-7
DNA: TGCGCCAGCAGCTTGAACCAAGGCCCCTACGAGCAGTACTTC
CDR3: CASSLNQGPYEQYF

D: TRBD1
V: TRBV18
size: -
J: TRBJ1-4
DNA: TGTGCCAGCTCACCACCAGGGGGCTATGAAAAACTGTTTTTT
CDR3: CASSPPGGYEKLFF

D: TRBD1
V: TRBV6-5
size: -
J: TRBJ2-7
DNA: TGTGCCAGCAGTACCTGGACAGGACCCTACGAGCAGTACTTC
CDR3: CASSTWTGPYEQYF

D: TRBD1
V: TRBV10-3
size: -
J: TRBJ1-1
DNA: TGTGCCGCCCGACAGGGGATGAACACTGAAGCTTTCTTT
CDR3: CAARQGMNTEAFF

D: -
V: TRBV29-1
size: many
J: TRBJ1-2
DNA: TGCAGCGTTGGAGATGGCTACACCTTC
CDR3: CSVGDGYTF

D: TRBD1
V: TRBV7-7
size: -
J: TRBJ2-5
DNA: TGTGCCAGCAGTCCCGGGACAGGGGGCGTTGAGACCCAGTACTTC
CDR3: CASSPGTGGVETQYF

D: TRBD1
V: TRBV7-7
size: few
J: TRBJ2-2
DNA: TGTGCTACCACCTCACCGGGACAGGGGAACACCGGGGAGCTGTTTTTT
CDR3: CATTSPGQGNTGELFF

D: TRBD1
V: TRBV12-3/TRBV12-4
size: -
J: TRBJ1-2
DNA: TGTGCCAGCAGTCGGACAGGGGGTATAGGTGGCTACACCTTC
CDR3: CASSRTGGIGGYTF

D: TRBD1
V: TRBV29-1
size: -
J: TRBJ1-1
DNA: TGCAGCGGAAACAGGGGGACTGAAGCTTTCTTT
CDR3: CSGNRGTEAFF

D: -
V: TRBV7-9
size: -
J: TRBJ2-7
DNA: TGTGCCAGCAGCTTCCCAAGTCCTTACGAGCAGTACTTC
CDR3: CASSFPSPYEQYF

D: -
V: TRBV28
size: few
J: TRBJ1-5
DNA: TGTGCCAGCAGTCTCCTGGGCGATAGGAATCAGCCCCAGCATTTT
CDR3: CASSLLGDRNQPQHF

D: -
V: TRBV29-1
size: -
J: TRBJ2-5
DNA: TGCAGCGCGGACACGCTGGAGACCCAGTACTTC
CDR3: CSADTLETQYF

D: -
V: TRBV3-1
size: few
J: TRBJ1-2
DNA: TGTGCCAGCAGCCAAGAGGGTCCCGGCTATGGCTACACCTTC
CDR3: CASSQEGPGYGYTF

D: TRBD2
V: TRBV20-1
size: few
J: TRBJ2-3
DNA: TGCAGTGCTAGAGCCACTAGCGGGAGGGCCTGGGATACGCAGTATTTT
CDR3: CSARATSGRAWDTQYF

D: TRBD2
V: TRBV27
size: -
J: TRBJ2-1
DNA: TGTGCCAGCATTTATCCGGGGGGGTCCTACAATGAGCAGTTCTTC
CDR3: CASIYPGGSYNEQFF

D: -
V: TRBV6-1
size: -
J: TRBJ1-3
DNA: TGTGCCAGCACCCCGACCTTCGACTCTGGAAACACCATATATTTT
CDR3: CASTPTFDSGNTIYF

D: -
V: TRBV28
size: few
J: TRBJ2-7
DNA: TGTGCCAGCAGTCCAACCGAACAGCTCTACGAGCAGTACTTC
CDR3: CASSPTEQLYEQYF

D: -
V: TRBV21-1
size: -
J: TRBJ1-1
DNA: TGTGCCAGCAGCAATATAGGGGATAAGTCACAAAGAAACACTGAAGCTTTCTTT
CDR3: CASSNIGDKSQRNTEAFF

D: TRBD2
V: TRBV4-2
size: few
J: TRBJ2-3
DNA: TGTGCCAGCAGCCAAGATCCCAGCGGGAGGGGCACCCCAGATACGCAGTATTTT
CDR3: CASSQDPSGRGTPDTQYF

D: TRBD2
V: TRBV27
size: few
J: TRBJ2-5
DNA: TGTGCCAGCAGAGGACTAGCGGGAGGGGAAGAGACCCAGTACTTC
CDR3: CASRGLAGGEETQYF

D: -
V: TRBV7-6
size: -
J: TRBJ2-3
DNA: TGTGCCAGCAGCTTAGGGACTTATACAGATACGCAGTATTTT
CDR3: CASSLGTYTDTQYF

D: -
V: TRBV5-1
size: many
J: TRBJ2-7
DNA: TGCGCCAGCAGACAGGGACACCCCACGGCCTACGAGCAGTACTTC
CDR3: CASRQGHPTAYEQYF

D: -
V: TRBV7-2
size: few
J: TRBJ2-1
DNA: TGTGCCAGCAGCGGACAGGGAGGGTCCTACAATGAGCAGTTCTTC
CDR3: CASSGQGGSYNEQFF

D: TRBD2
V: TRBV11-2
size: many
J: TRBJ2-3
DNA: TGTGCCAGCAGCTTAATGGCGGGAGAGGGGACAGATACGCAGTATTTT
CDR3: CASSLMAGEGTDTQYF

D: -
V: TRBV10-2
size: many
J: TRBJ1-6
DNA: TGCGCCAGCAGTCGGGACGGTAATTCACCCCTCCACTTT
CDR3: CASSRDGNSPLHF